The 10 T cell receptor beta chains reported below all come from one sample, sequenced in a study of CD4+ T cells in melanoma. Clones were sequenced by immunoSEQ multiplex PCR, and TCRdb holds only the in-frame ones, with some missing. The table records roughly 150,000 clones, around 90% of them present only once. The receptors here all came from a human donor with melanoma.

This chain connects TRBV5-1 to TRBJ1-5; no firm D call. The CDR3 has 13 residues. Germline-derived CDR1 and CDR2 are SGHRS and YFSETQ. The V and J ends lost 4 bases and 5 bases respectively, with 10 bases between them. CDR3 DNA sequence: TGCGCCAGCAGCCCGGACGGCGATCAGCCCCAGCATTTT. This codes for CASSPDGDQPQHF.

This chain's CDR3 is CASGGGSNTEAFF. The CDR3 DNA reads as TGCGCCAGCGGGGGGGGCAGTAACACTGAAGCTTTCTTT. The rearrangement uses TRBV5-1 and TRBJ1-1; D possibly corresponds to TRBD1 (6 bases). The germline V gene encodes CDR1 SGHRS and CDR2 YFSETQ. There are 13 residues in the CDR3. V was clipped by 7 bases and J by 2 bases, with 12 bases between them.

V and J are TRBV4-1 and TRBJ1-5, with unresolved D. With 4 bases removed from V and 0 bases from J, the gap between germline ends came to 10 bases. Germline assignment: CDR1 MGHRA and CDR2 YSYEKL. This CDR3 is built from 15 residues. This CDR3 reads CASSPYYPSNQPQHF. The DNA for the CDR3 is TGCGCCAGCAGCCCCTACTATCCTAGCAATCAGCCCCAGCATTTT.

V and J are TRBV4-1 and TRBJ2-3; TRBD2 aligns across 8 bases. Trimming took 6 bases from V and 0 from J; bases not matched to a gene: 8. This CDR3 has 16 residues. Germline CDR1 MGHRA, CDR2 YSYEKL. The CDR3 reads CASRPIGGGSTDTQYF. The CDR3 DNA is TGCGCCAGCAGGCCGATCGGGGGGGGTAGCACAGATACGCAGTATTTT.

Details on this clone: At one end the junction does not follow the germline gene, possibly because of a read error. The chain uses TRBV7-7 and TRBJ2-5; TRBD1 might be the D (6 bases). Per germline, CDR1 SSHAT and CDR2 FNYEAQ (reference sequence). The CDR3 contains 14 residues. The CDR3 DNA follows: TGTGCTAGCAGCTTAAGGGGACAACAAGAGACCCAGTACTTC. This encodes CASSLRGQQETQYF.

The V and J genes are TRBV4-1 and TRBJ1-2, with no clear D. CDR1 is MGHRA, CDR2 YSYEKL, per germline. The CDR3 has 14 amino acids. V shed 1 base and J shed 4 bases, with 10 bases lying between them. In DNA, the CDR3 is TGCGCCAGCAGCCAAGCCGCAGGATTCTATGGCTACACCTTC. It translates to CASSQAAGFYGYTF.

The chain couples TRBV5-1 to TRBJ1-5; tentatively, D is TRBD1 (6 bases). The CDR3 is made up of 13 amino acids. Germline V gene data show CDR1 as SGHRS and CDR2 as YFSETQ. V shed 4 bases and J shed 6 bases, with 11 bases lying between them. The CDR3 nucleotides are TGCGCCAGCAGCCAGGGGTCGGGTCAGCCCCAGCATTTT. Protein: CASSQGSGQPQHF.

The chain links TRBV10-1 to TRBJ2-7; D is uncertain. Trimming shortened V by 6 bases and J by 8 bases, and 17 bases separated the two germline ends. This CDR3 has 13 residues. Germline CDR1 reads WNHNN; CDR2 reads SYGVQD (reference sequence). The CDR3 DNA sequence: TGCGCCAGCAGAAAAGGAAGCCTCTGGCAGCAGTACTTC. Translation: CASRKGSLWQQYF.

The rearrangement links TRBV18 to TRBJ2-1; maybe TRBD2 (6 bases). Germline V gene data show CDR1 as KGHSH and CDR2 as LQKENI. The CDR3 runs 16 residues. Trimming cost V 4 bases and J 7 bases, with 20 bases left between them. CDR3 sequence: CASSLPAGKGWNEQFF. CDR3 nucleotides: TGTGCCAGCTCACTTCCGGCGGGGAAAGGATGGAATGAGCAGTTCTTC.

The J gene is TRBJ2-2, the V gene TRBV2; D remains unclear. V was clipped by 5 bases and J by 4 bases, with 8 bases between them. This CDR3 region has 13 residues. Per the germline V gene, CDR1 is SNHLY and CDR2 is FYNNEI. The CDR3: CASSIEGTGELFF. Here the CDR3 DNA reads TGTGCCAGCAGTATAGAAGGCACCGGGGAGCTGTTTTTT. The full variable domain, with the rest looked up from reference TRBV2 and TRBJ2-2, is EPEVTQTPSHQVTQMGQEVILRCVPISNHLYFYWYRQILGQKVEFLVSFYNNEISEKSEIFDDQFSVERPDGSNFTLKIRSTKLEDSAMYFCASSIEGTGELFFGEGSRLTVL.